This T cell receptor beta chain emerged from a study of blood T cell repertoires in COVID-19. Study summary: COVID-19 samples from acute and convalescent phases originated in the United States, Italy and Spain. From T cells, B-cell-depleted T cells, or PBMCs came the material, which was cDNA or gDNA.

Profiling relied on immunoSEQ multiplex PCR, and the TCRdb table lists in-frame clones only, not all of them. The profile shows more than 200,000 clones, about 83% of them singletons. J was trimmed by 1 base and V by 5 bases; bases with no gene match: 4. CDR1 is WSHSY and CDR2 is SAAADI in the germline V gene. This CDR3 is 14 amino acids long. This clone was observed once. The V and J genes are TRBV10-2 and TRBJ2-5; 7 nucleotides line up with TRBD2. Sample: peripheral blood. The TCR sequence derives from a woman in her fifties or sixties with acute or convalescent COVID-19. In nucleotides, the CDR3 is TGCGCCAGCAGTAACCCTAGCGGCCAAGAGACCCAGTACTTC. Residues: CASSNPSGQETQYF.